This record concerns one TCR beta chain sequence. Antigen specificity is unknown. Peripheral blood came from all dose cohorts at three timepoints. The record originates from a study of OX40 agonist ivuxolimab in advanced cancers. The study's findings and limits: Relative to CD4+, CD8+ T cells held more expanded clones on average. Nonresponders, in some cases, also had low normalized T-cell clonal expansion.

V was trimmed by 5 bases and J by 3 bases, leaving 17 bases between them. The CDR3 contains 15 residues. Germline V CDR1 and CDR2: GTSNPN, SVGIG (reference sequence). The assay was immunoSEQ multiplex PCR, and TCRdb's table has in-frame clones only and misses some. The table lists about 90,000 clones, roughly 90% of them singletons. This chain joins TRBV30 and TRBJ2-1; maybe TRBD2 (6 bases). The source is an adult with an advanced solid tumor such as melanoma, head and neck, liver or kidney cancer. The sample was CD4+ or CD8+ T cells sorted from blood, taken in a trial of the OX40 agonist ivuxolimab. DNA for the CDR3: TGTGCCTGGGGTCCGGGGGAGGCGGTCTACAATGAGCAGTTCTTC. Protein product: CAWGPGEAVYNEQFF.